This T cell receptor (beta chain) originates from a study of blood T cell repertoires in COVID-19. In the study overall: Donors in the United States, Italy and Spain gave samples during acute or convalescent COVID-19. T cells, B-cell-depleted T cells, or PBMCs provided the cDNA or gDNA that served as material.

Germline assignment: CDR1 KGHSH and CDR2 LQKENI. Trimming took 3 bases from V and 5 from J; bases not matched to a gene: 9. This CDR3 comprises 15 residues. TCRdb's table, derived via immunoSEQ multiplex PCR, lists solely in-frame clones and lacks some. The sample has around 99,000 clones; 80% are singletons. The sequenced sample consisted of peripheral blood. This TCR was recovered from a man aged 45-65 years who had recovered from COVID-19. The chain employs TRBV18 and TRBJ2-7; 8 positions agree with TRBD2. The CDR3 bases are TGTGCCAGCTCACCGAGTAGCGGGATTGCCAACGAGCAGTACTTC. Residues: CASSPSSGIANEQYF.